Below are 30 T cell receptor beta chains sequenced from a single sample in a study of T cell clonality in common variable immunodeficiency. Sequenced by immunoSEQ multiplex PCR; TCRdb stores in-frame clones only, minus some. The sample contains approximately 81,000 clones, none of them singletons. The sequenced sample consisted of peripheral blood mononuclear cells. The receptors were gathered from a person aged 18 to 70 in good health.

This clone was counted at least ten times. From the germline J gene comes the end of the CDR3, since the read stops 3 residues before it. The chain has TRBV5-4 and TRBJ1-3; 9 bases line up with TRBD1. V shed 4 bases, J shed 8 bases, and the junction held 4 bases outside the gene matches. This CDR3 contains 13 residues. CDR1 is SGHNT, CDR2 YYREEE, per germline (reference sequence). This chain's CDR3 is CASSVDRGDTIYF. The DNA read from the CDR3 is TGTGCCAGCAGCGTGGACAGGGGAGACACC.

CDR3 amino acids: CASSLGLAGRTDTQYF. Incomplete CDR3 DNA: TGCGCCAGCAGCTTGGGACTAGCGGGGCGCACAGATACG. The chain combines TRBV5-1 with TRBJ2-3; 11 bases fit TRBD2. Read data end 3 residues before the CDR3 end; the end is taken from the germline J gene. Germline trimming cut 0 bases from V and 1 base from J; bases unmatched to any gene: 1. Germline-derived CDR1 and CDR2 are SGHRS and YFSETQ. CDR3 size: 16 residues.

This clone was found many times. The read stops 3 residues short of the end of the CDR3; the missing end is completed from the germline J gene. The chain combines TRBV30 with TRBJ1-4, with D perhaps TRBD1 (6 bases). The CDR3 loop spans 15 amino acids. Per the germline V gene, CDR1 is GTSNPN and CDR2 is SVGIG (reference sequence). V lost 3 bases and J lost 6, with 17 bases in between. The CDR3 DNA, read in part, is TGTGCCTGGAGGGGGTTAACAGGGAGGGATGAAAAA. It encodes CAWRGLTGRDEK. The whole CDR3 is CAWRGLTGRDEKLFF.

This clone was counted many times. The CDR3 extends 3 residues past the end of the read, so its final part is completed from the germline J gene. This rearrangement joins TRBV7-9 to TRBJ2-7, with 7 bases fitting TRBD1. In germline, CDR1 is SEHNR, CDR2 FQNEAQ (reference sequence). Trimming cost V 3 bases and J 3 bases; bases outside gene matches: 8. The CDR3 runs 15 residues. The CDR3 DNA, read in part, is TGTGCCAGCAGCTTCGACCTGGGACAGCTCTACGAG. It is translated as CASSFDLGQLYE. The CDR3 as a whole reads CASSFDLGQLYEQYF.

This clone was seen ten or more times. The CDR3 here is CASSYGERRELFF. Incomplete CDR3 DNA: TGTGCCAGCAGTTACGGCGAGCGACGGGAG. The chain employs TRBV6-2 or TRBV6-3 and TRBJ2-2; no definite D call. The sequenced fragment ends 3 residues before the CDR3 boundary, so the rest is inferred from the germline J gene. The CDR3 loop spans 13 amino acids. The V gene lost 2 bases and the J gene lost 9 bases, with 10 bases spanning the gap. The germline gives CDR1 MNHEY, CDR2 SVGEGT.

This clone was recorded many times. The read ends 3 residues early relative to the CDR3; the germline J gene fills the gap. The same CDR3 is also encoded by other DNA sequences in this sample. This chain uses TRBV19 with TRBJ2-7; 10 bases fit TRBD2. Per the germline V gene, CDR1 is LNHDA and CDR2 is SQIVND (reference sequence). Trimming at V came to 3 bases and at J to 5 bases, leaving 7 bases not matched to a gene. CDR3 length equals 15 residues. This CDR3 reads CASSILAGETDEQYF. The sequenced CDR3 bases are TGTGCCAGTAGTATCCTAGCGGGAGAAACTGACGAG.

In this sample, this clone turned up many times. The CDR3 end lies 3 residues beyond the end of the read and is filled in from the germline J gene. The genes are TRBV20-1 and TRBJ2-7; D may be TRBD1 (6 bases). V lost 1 base and J lost 0, with 16 bases in between. The germline gives CDR1 DFQATT, CDR2 SNEGSKA (reference sequence). The CDR3 extends over 16 amino acids. CDR3 DNA (partial): TGCAGTGCTAGAGCCCCGGGGCAGGGGAGCTCCTACGAG. Protein sequence: CSARAPGQGSSYE. The whole CDR3 region reads CSARAPGQGSSYEQYF.

This clone was recorded many times. The sequenced fragment ends 3 residues before the CDR3 boundary, so the rest is inferred from the germline J gene. This chain links TRBV12-3 or TRBV12-4 with TRBJ1-2; 7 positions match TRBD1. This CDR3 contains 14 residues. V shed 5 bases, J shed 1 base, and the junction held 4 bases outside the gene matches. The CDR3 bases that were read are TGTGCCAGCAGTGGGGACAGAATTAACTATGGC. Protein: CASSGDRINYG. The entire CDR3 protein is CASSGDRINYGYTF.

This clone occurred many times. The read ends 3 residues before the CDR3 terminus; that terminus is restored from the germline J gene. This chain connects TRBV20-1 to TRBJ1-1; 10 bases map to TRBD1. CDR1 DFQATT and CDR2 SNEGSKA come from the germline V gene (reference sequence). This CDR3 spans 15 amino acids. The V segment lost 2 bases and the J segment 0 bases; nucleotides outside the gene matches: 3. The chain's CDR3 is CSARPGQGMNTEAFF. The CDR3 bases that were read are TGCAGTGCTAGACCGGGACAGGGGATGAACACTGAA.

This clone was counted many times. The missing CDR3 end, 3 residues past where the read stops, is filled in from the germline J gene. The rearrangement uses TRBV5-5 and TRBJ1-5; a possible D gene is TRBD1 (5 bases). The V end was cut by 4 bases, the J end by 2 bases, with 13 bases between. Germline V CDR1 and CDR2: SGHKS, YYEKEE (reference sequence). The CDR3 consists of 15 residues. CDR3 sequence: CASSRRWGGNQPQHF. Partial CDR3 DNA: TGTGCCAGCAGCCGACGTTGGGGGGGCAATCAGCCC. The variable domain in full, with the rest retrieved from reference TRBV5-5 and TRBJ1-5, is DAGVTQSPTHLIKTRGQQVTLRCSPISGHKSVSWYQQVLGQGPQFIFQYYEKEERGRGNFPDRFSARQFPNYSSELNVNALLLGDSALYLCASSRRWGGNQPQHFGDGTRLSIL.

This clone was detected ten times or more. The read comes to an end 3 residues before the CDR3 does, leaving the germline J gene to fill in the end. This rearrangement joins TRBV5-5 to TRBJ2-7; D unclear. This CDR3 is 14 amino acids long. The germline V gene encodes CDR1 SGHKS and CDR2 YYEKEE (reference sequence). Deletions cut 4 bases from V and 6 bases from J, with 17 bases between. CDR3 loop: CASSPRSRVSEQYF. CDR3 DNA, as far as it was read: TGTGCCAGCAGCCCCCGCTCAAGGGTCTCCGAG.

Many counts were recorded for this clone. The sequence runs out 3 residues before the end of the CDR3; the remainder is reconstructed from the germline J gene. The gene calls are TRBV28 and TRBJ1-1; D unclear. CDR1 MDHEN and CDR2 SYDVKM come from the germline V gene. This CDR3 region has 16 residues. Trimming stripped 3 bases from V and 3 bases from J, with 17 bases between. The part of the CDR3 DNA that was read is TGTGCCAGCAGTTTTAAGGGTACGTTTTGGGACACTGAA. It is translated as CASSFKGTFWDTE. The whole CDR3 is CASSFKGTFWDTEAFF. Combining the CDR3 with reference TRBV28 and TRBJ1-1 gives the whole variable domain DVKVTQSSRYLVKRTGEKVFLECVQDMDHENMFWYRQDPGLGLRLIYFSYDVKMKEKGDIPEGYSVSREKKERFSLILESASTNQTSMYLCASSFKGTFWDTEAFFGQGTRLTVV.

This clone occurred many times. With the read ending 3 residues before the CDR3 end, the germline J gene is used to fill in that end. The gene calls are TRBV29-1 and TRBJ2-5, with 10 positions matching TRBD1. The ends lost 7 bases at V and 3 bases at J; junction bases unmatched: 8. CDR3 length equals 14 residues. Germline CDR1 SQVTM, CDR2 ANQGSEA. CDR3 region: CSAWTGGGEETQYF. The CDR3 bases that were read are TGCAGCGCTTGGACAGGGGGAGGTGAAGAGACC.

Ten or more counts support this clone. The read terminates 3 residues ahead of where the CDR3 ends, so the germline J gene completes it. The chain joins TRBV2 to TRBJ2-1; 12 bases match TRBD2. The CDR3 covers 15 residues. The V and J ends lost 9 bases and 9 bases, in that order; junction bases with no gene match: 12. Germline CDR1 and CDR2: SNHLY and FYNNEI. This chain's CDR3 is CARRDRTSGVSEQFF. The sequenced part of the CDR3 DNA is TGTGCCAGGAGGGACAGGACTAGCGGGGTGAGTGAG.

This clone came up many times. CDR3 loop: CASSFPPDEQYF. CDR3 bases read: TGTGCCAGCAGCTTTCCCCCCGACGAG. The chain recombines TRBV5-4 with TRBJ2-7; no clear D. The read terminates 3 residues ahead of where the CDR3 ends, so the germline J gene completes it. The CDR3 covers 12 residues. Trimming cost V 2 bases and J 5 bases, with 8 bases left between them. From germline, CDR1 is SGHNT and CDR2 YYREEE (reference sequence).

This clone was observed many times. The read terminates 3 residues ahead of where the CDR3 ends, so the germline J gene completes it. The rearrangement uses TRBV20-1 and TRBJ2-2; TRBD2 matches 8 bases. Germline CDR1 and CDR2: DFQATT and SNEGSKA (reference sequence). CDR3 size: 15 residues. Unmatched junction bases numbered 8, after V lost 4 bases and J lost 4 bases. The CDR3 sequence is CSAKELAAGTGELFF. The sequenced part of the CDR3 DNA is TGCAGTGCTAAAGAACTAGCGGCGGGCACCGGGGAG.

This clone was seen ten or more times. The CDR3 end lies 3 residues beyond the end of the read and is filled in from the germline J gene. This sequence joins TRBV5-1 and TRBJ2-5; D is ambiguous. The V gene's germline CDR1 is SGHRS and CDR2 YFSETQ. Between the trimmed V and J ends, which lost 0 bases and 1 base, there was a span of 4 bases. The CDR3 covers 13 residues. CDR3: CASSLEVQETQYF. The covered CDR3 bases are TGCGCCAGCAGCTTGGAGGTCCAAGAGACC. The variable domain in full, completed from reference TRBV5-1 and TRBJ2-5, reads KAGVTQTPRYLIKTRGQQVTLSCSPISGHRSVSWYQQTPGQGLQFLFEYFSETQRNKGNFPGRFSGRQFSNSRSEMNVSTLELGDSALYLCASSLEVQETQYFGPGTRLLVL.

In its sample, this clone was seen a few times. The CDR3 goes on 3 residues after the read ends, and that part is filled in from the germline J gene. The same CDR3 arises from other DNA sequences in this sample as well. The chain employs TRBV18 and TRBJ2-7, with 10 bases aligning to TRBD1. The V gene's germline CDR1 is KGHSH and CDR2 LQKENI. CDR3 length: 14 residues. V dropped 3 bases and J dropped 4; count of bases not matched to a gene: 3. The CDR3: CASSPGQGRYEQYF. The part of the CDR3 DNA that was read is TGTGCCAGCTCACCGGGACAGGGGCGGTACGAG.

This clone was observed at least ten times. The part of the CDR3 DNA that was read is TGTGCCAGCAGTTCCCTACGGACAGGGACGACAGATACG. Translated: CASSSLRTGTTDT. The whole CDR3 protein is CASSSLRTGTTDTQYF. This chain joins TRBV6-2 or TRBV6-3 and TRBJ2-3, with 8 nucleotides matching TRBD1. From the germline J gene comes the end of the CDR3, since the read stops 3 residues before it. Germline V gene sequence: CDR1 MNHEY, CDR2 SVGEGT. J gave up 3 bases and V 4 bases, and 9 bases lay outside the gene matches. The CDR3 is made up of 16 amino acids.

The table lists this clone with a few counts. At one end, the junction sequence differs from germline, possibly due to a read error. The read stops 3 residues short of the end of the CDR3; the missing end is completed from the germline J gene. The rearrangement uses TRBV7-6 and TRBJ1-4; possible D gene TRBD1, 6 bases. Germline assignment: CDR1 SGHVS and CDR2 FNYEAQ. The CDR3 has 15 amino acids. CDR3 in amino acids: CASSPTGFKLGKLFF. The CDR3 bases that were read are TGTGCAAGCAGCCCGACAGGTTTCAAATTAGGAAAA.

This clone was seen many times. The read terminates 3 residues before the CDR3 end, so the remaining end is supplied by the germline J gene. The rearrangement joins TRBV20-1 to TRBJ2-7, with 8 bases lining up with TRBD2. Germline assignment: CDR1 DFQATT and CDR2 SNEGSKA (reference sequence). V shed 5 bases, J shed 0 bases, and the junction held 6 bases outside the gene matches. The CDR3 is 14 amino acids. This CDR3 reads CSALSGTLSYEQYF. Partial CDR3 DNA: TGCAGTGCTCTTAGCGGGACCCTCTCCTACGAG.

To note about this clone: Sequencing ends 3 residues short of the CDR3 end; the germline J gene provides the rest. The genes are TRBV5-1 and TRBJ2-1; 9 positions match TRBD2. The V and J ends lost 0 bases and 3 bases, in that order; junction bases with no gene match: 7. The CDR3 consists of 17 residues. Germline CDR1 SGHRS, CDR2 YFSETQ. Here the CDR3 reads CASSLVSGTSSYNEQFF. The part of the CDR3 DNA that was read is TGCGCCAGCAGCTTGGTATCAGGGACTAGCAGCTACAATGAG.

This clone appeared many times. The CDR3 end is not reached by the read, which stops 3 residues before it; the germline J gene fills it in. This chain joins TRBV20-1 and TRBJ2-1; possible D gene TRBD1, 6 bases. In germline, CDR1 is DFQATT, CDR2 SNEGSKA (reference sequence). CDR3 length: 12 amino acids. V dropped 5 bases and J dropped 2 bases, with 7 bases sitting between them. The DNA read from the CDR3 is TGCAGTGCTCACAGGGCCTACAATGAG. Protein: CSAHRAYNE. The whole CDR3 protein is CSAHRAYNEQFF.

At least ten counts were recorded for this clone. The read halts 3 residues ahead of the CDR3 end, with the missing end drawn from the germline J gene. The chain uses TRBV19 and TRBJ1-5; 9 nucleotides agree with TRBD1. The CDR3 has 15 amino acids. CDR1 LNHDA and CDR2 SQIVND come from the germline V gene (reference sequence). Losses at the gene ends were 6 bases for V and 7 bases for J; bases not matched to a gene: 10. Incomplete CDR3 DNA: TGTGCCAGTAGCCACACAACAGGGGGCGGACAGCCC. Amino acid sequence: CASSHTTGGGQP. The CDR3 in its entirety is CASSHTTGGGQPQHF.

This clone was observed many times. The read halts 3 residues ahead of the CDR3 end, with the missing end drawn from the germline J gene. V and J are TRBV12-3 or TRBV12-4 and TRBJ2-7, with 10 nucleotides matching TRBD2. This CDR3 is 15 amino acids long. V dropped 1 base and J dropped 4; count of bases not matched to a gene: 4. CDR3 loop: CASSLGLAGPYEQYF. CDR3 bases read: TGTGCCAGCAGTTTAGGACTAGCGGGCCCATACGAG.

This clone has ten or more counts. The read ends 3 residues before the CDR3 terminus; that terminus is restored from the germline J gene. The V call is TRBV20-1, the J call TRBJ1-4; possibly TRBD1 for D (6 bases). The V and J ends lost 6 bases and 7 bases respectively, with 15 bases between them. CDR3 length: 13 amino acids. Germline V gene lookup returns CDR1 DFQATT and CDR2 SNEGSKA (reference sequence). CDR3 DNA (partial): TGCAGTGCCCGGACGGGGGGCGGTGAAAAA. Its protein product is CSARTGGGEK. The CDR3 reads in full as CSARTGGGEKLFF.

This clone was recorded at least ten times. The read ends 3 residues early relative to the CDR3; the germline J gene fills the gap. The chain recombines TRBV20-1 with TRBJ2-1, with 12 bases that match TRBD2. J lost 7 bases, V lost 6 bases, and 4 bases had no gene match. CDR1 DFQATT and CDR2 SNEGSKA come from the germline V gene (reference sequence). CDR3 length: 13 amino acids. CDR3: CSAPTSGGNEQFF. CDR3 DNA, as far as it was read: TGCAGTGCCCCCACTAGCGGGGGGAATGAG.

This clone was seen many times. Read sequence stops 3 residues before the CDR3 end, and the germline J gene provides the missing end. This sequence joins TRBV20-1 and TRBJ2-3; TRBD2 is a possible D gene (6 bases). CDR1 and CDR2 from the germline V gene are DFQATT and SNEGSKA (reference sequence). Between the trimmed V and J ends, which lost 1 base and 4 bases, there was a span of 18 bases. The CDR3 spans 16 residues. The sequenced part of the CDR3 DNA is TGCAGTGCTAGAGCCATTAATCTTGCTAGCGCAGATACG. Translated, it gives CSARAINLASADT. The CDR3 in full is CSARAINLASADTQYF.

The table lists this clone with many counts. The CDR3 is CSASEWGGQETQYF. Incomplete CDR3 DNA: TGCAGTGCTAGCGAGTGGGGGGGCCAAGAGACC. The chain links TRBV20-1 to TRBJ2-5; the match to TRBD2 covers 7 bases. The missing CDR3 end, 3 residues past where the read stops, is filled in from the germline J gene. In germline, CDR1 is DFQATT, CDR2 SNEGSKA (reference sequence). This CDR3 is 14 amino acids long. Losses at the gene ends were 3 bases for V and 1 base for J; bases not matched to a gene: 5.

At least ten counts were recorded for this clone. The CDR3: CASSITRSTDTQYF. The part of the CDR3 DNA that was read is TGTGCCAGCAGCATAACGCGAAGCACAGATACG. The J gene is TRBJ2-3, the V gene TRBV7-2; the D is unclear. The read comes to an end 3 residues before the CDR3 does, leaving the germline J gene to fill in the end. The V gene lost 5 bases and the J gene lost 0 bases, with 9 bases spanning the gap. The CDR3 extends over 14 amino acids. Germline lookup yields CDR1 SGHTA and CDR2 FQGNSA. Based on the CDR3 plus reference TRBV7-2 and TRBJ2-3, the full variable domain is GAGVSQSPSNKVTEKGKDVELRCDPISGHTALYWYRQSLGQGLEFLIYFQGNSAPDKSGLPSDRFSAERTGGSVSTLTIQRTQQEDSAVYLCASSITRSTDTQYFGPGTRLTVL.